These 24 T cell receptor beta chains were all obtained from the same sample, sequenced in a study of radiotherapy plus CTLA-4 blockade in lung cancer. Repertoires were generated with immunoSEQ multiplex PCR, while TCRdb's copy carries only in-frame clones and drops some. The sample has 84,000 or so clones; about 80% are singletons. The source was peripheral blood, collected from a patient treated with radiotherapy plus ipilimumab. The receptors come from a human donor with non-small cell lung cancer that progressed on radiotherapy plus ipilimumab.

The chain carries TRBV5-1 and TRBJ2-1; a possible D gene is TRBD2 (5 bases). Germline CDR1 is SGHRS and CDR2 is YFSETQ. V lost 4 bases and J 0 bases, leaving 8 bases between the germline ends. This CDR3 has 14 amino acids. The CDR3 coding sequence is TGCGCCAGCAGCCTTGACTACTCCTACAATGAGCAGTTCTTC. Translated, it gives CASSLDYSYNEQFF.

In regard to this clone: The junction departs from the called germline gene at one end, perhaps through a read error. The chain is built from TRBV27 and TRBJ2-5, with no clear D. This CDR3 region has 13 residues. CDR1 is MNHEY, CDR2 SMNVEV, per germline (reference sequence). The CDR3 DNA sequence: TGTGCCAGCAGTTTATCTGTGAGTGAGACCCGGTACTTC. Translation: CASSLSVSETRYF.

J is TRBJ2-1 and V is TRBV7-9, with 11 bases identical to TRBD2. This CDR3 spans 14 amino acids. Germline V lookup: CDR1 SEHNR, CDR2 FQNEAQ (reference sequence). After removal of 10 bases from V and 5 bases from J, the junction contained 7 bases not matched to a gene. This CDR3 reads CATRTSGPNNEQFF. The CDR3 DNA sequence: TGTGCCACCCGGACTAGCGGGCCGAACAATGAGCAGTTCTTC.

This chain uses TRBV7-9 with TRBJ2-4, with D uncertain. Trimming took off 1 base at V and 14 bases at J, with 12 bases between the two ends. Germline CDR1 is SEHNR and CDR2 is FQNEAQ (reference sequence). CDR3 length: 12 amino acids. DNA for the CDR3: TGTGCCAGCAGCTTAGGGTTGGGATTGGAGTACTTC. This encodes CASSLGLGLEYF.

V usage is TRBV7-2 and J usage is TRBJ1-5; 8 bases align to TRBD1. This CDR3 has 15 residues. V dropped 6 bases and J dropped 4; count of bases not matched to a gene: 8. Germline CDR1 reads SGHTA; CDR2 reads FQGNSA. In DNA, the CDR3 is TGTGCCAGCAGTGGAAGGACAGGGATTAATCAGCCCCAGCATTTT. Translated: CASSGRTGINQPQHF.

The J gene is TRBJ2-2, the V gene TRBV20-1, with 7 nucleotides matching TRBD2. Germline-derived CDR1 and CDR2 are DFQATT and SNEGSKA (reference sequence). There are 11 residues in the CDR3. The CDR3 nucleotides are TGCAGCACTACGGGGGGTGGGGAGCTGTTTTTT. Translating gives CSTTGGGELFF.

The chain joins TRBV5-1 to TRBJ2-1, with 8 bases lining up with TRBD2. This CDR3 spans 17 amino acids. CDR1 SGHRS and CDR2 YFSETQ come from the germline V gene. After removal of 0 bases from V and 0 bases from J, the junction contained 5 bases not matched to a gene. The CDR3 sequence is CASSLVGGRPSYNEQFF. Here the CDR3 DNA reads TGCGCCAGCAGCTTGGTGGGCGGGAGGCCCTCCTACAATGAGCAGTTCTTC.

The J gene is TRBJ2-7, the V gene TRBV7-9, with 13 bases lining up with TRBD2. V lost 5 bases to trimming and J lost 0 bases; unmatched junction nucleotides: 7. This CDR3 has 17 residues. Germline-derived CDR1 and CDR2 are SEHNR and FQNEAQ (reference sequence). CDR3 residues: CASSRTSGGDHSYEQYF. The CDR3 DNA sequence: TGTGCCAGCAGCCGGACTAGCGGGGGAGACCACTCCTACGAGCAGTACTTC.

This sequence joins TRBV6-7 and TRBJ1-1, with TRBD1 identical over 7 bases. TRBV6-7 is filed as an ORF, its function uncertain. This CDR3 spans 14 amino acids. The J segment lost 3 bases and the V segment lost 2 bases, leaving 3 bases of the junction unmatched. The CDR3 nucleotides read TGTGCCAGCAGTTACGGAAGGGGGCACACTGAAGCTTTCTTT. It encodes CASSYGRGHTEAFF.

This clone was counted a few times. The chain links TRBV20-1 to TRBJ2-1; D ambiguous. Germline loops: CDR1 DFQATT, CDR2 SNEGSKA (reference sequence). The CDR3 is 11 residues long. Trimming took off 3 bases at V and 9 bases at J, with 9 bases between the two ends. The CDR3 nucleotides read TGCAGTGCTAGGGCCCCGGTTGAGCAGTTCTTC. Its protein product is CSARAPVEQFF.

Here the CDR3 DNA reads TGTGCCAGCAAACCGGTTACGGGCGACGGGACTCAAGAGACCCAGTACTTC. It translates to CASKPVTGDGTQETQYF. The J gene is TRBJ2-5, the V gene TRBV9; D might be TRBD2 (6 bases). This CDR3 is built from 17 residues. Trimming shortened V by 6 bases and J by 2 bases, and 23 bases separated the two germline ends. Germline CDR1 and CDR2: SGDLS and YYNGEE.

This sequence joins TRBV27 and TRBJ2-1, with D hard to call. The CDR3 has 11 amino acids. Germline values: CDR1 MNHEY, CDR2 SMNVEV (reference sequence). V was cut by 3 bases and J by 7 bases, with 4 bases left in between. The CDR3 reads CASSFMNEQFF. The DNA of the CDR3 is TGTGCCAGCAGTTTTATGAATGAGCAGTTCTTC.

V and J are TRBV5-1 and TRBJ2-1; D is possibly TRBD1 (5 bases). Germline V gene lookup returns CDR1 SGHRS and CDR2 YFSETQ. The germline V and J ends were trimmed by 1 base and 5 bases, with 19 bases remaining between them. The length of the CDR3 is 17 residues. The CDR3 nucleotides read TGCGCCAGCAGCTTGTCAGGGCCCGCTTTGATTGACAATGAGCAGTTCTTC. Protein sequence: CASSLSGPALIDNEQFF. Using reference TRBV5-1 and TRBJ2-1 for the parts outside the CDR3, the full variable domain is KAGVTQTPRYLIKTRGQQVTLSCSPISGHRSVSWYQQTPGQGLQFLFEYFSETQRNKGNFPGRFSGRQFSNSRSEMNVSTLELGDSALYLCASSLSGPALIDNEQFFGPGTRLTVL.

The V call is TRBV5-1, the J call TRBJ1-5; TRBD1 aligns across 7 bases. CDR1 is SGHRS and CDR2 is YFSETQ in the germline V gene. The J segment lost 8 bases and the V segment lost 4 bases, leaving 9 bases of the junction unmatched. The CDR3 loop spans 14 amino acids. The CDR3 region is CASSAGQFGEPQHF. In DNA form, the CDR3 reads TGCGCCAGCAGCGCGGGACAGTTCGGGGAGCCCCAGCATTTT. The full variable domain, in which reference TRBV5-1 and TRBJ1-5 provide the parts outside the CDR3, is KAGVTQTPRYLIKTRGQQVTLSCSPISGHRSVSWYQQTPGQGLQFLFEYFSETQRNKGNFPGRFSGRQFSNSRSEMNVSTLELGDSALYLCASSAGQFGEPQHFGDGTRLSIL.

The chain employs TRBV30 and TRBJ1-2, with TRBD1 matching over 7 bases. CDR3 length: 12 amino acids. CDR1 GTSNPN and CDR2 SVGIG come from the germline V gene (reference sequence). V lost 2 bases and J lost 6; bases outside the gene matches: 3. The chain's CDR3 is CAWSNDRDGYTF. CDR3 DNA: TGTGCCTGGAGTAACGACAGGGATGGCTACACCTTC.

This clone came up a few times. J is TRBJ1-3 and V is TRBV14, with a weak D call TRBD1 (5 bases). This CDR3 has 16 amino acids. V gave up 4 bases and J gave up 3 bases, with 16 bases separating them. Germline V gene data show CDR1 as SGHDN and CDR2 as FVKESK. The CDR3 DNA follows: TGTGCCAGCAGCCGGGAGGCAGGGCCGGTTGGAAACACCATATATTTT. Protein product: CASSREAGPVGNTIYF.

The V and J genes are TRBV29-1 and TRBJ2-1; 8 nucleotides agree with TRBD2. After removal of 6 bases from V and 10 bases from J, the junction contained 8 bases not matched to a gene. The CDR3 is 12 residues long. Per germline, CDR1 SQVTM and CDR2 ANQGSEA. CDR3 amino acids: CSVPGGDWEQFF. CDR3 coding DNA: TGCAGCGTCCCGGGGGGGGACTGGGAGCAGTTCTTC.

The chain couples TRBV19 to TRBJ2-2; the match to TRBD2 covers 8 bases. The V gene's germline CDR1 is LNHDA and CDR2 SQIVND (reference sequence). V lost 6 bases and J lost 6; bases outside the gene matches: 6. The CDR3 contains 14 residues. CDR3 residues: CASSERGKSGELFF. The CDR3 DNA reads TGTGCCAGTAGCGAGCGGGGGAAGTCCGGGGAGCTGTTTTTT.

The chain employs TRBV7-3 and TRBJ2-3, with 9 nucleotides matching TRBD2. CDR1 and CDR2 (germline): SGHTA, FQGTGA. Germline trimming cut 2 bases from V and 2 bases from J; bases unmatched to any gene: 5. The CDR3 totals 16 residues. This chain's CDR3 is CASSLSGLANTDTQYF. The CDR3, as DNA: TGTGCCAGCAGCTTATCGGGACTAGCCAACACAGATACGCAGTATTTT.

The chain links TRBV27 to TRBJ2-3; D perhaps matches TRBD2 (5 bases). Germline CDR1 MNHEY, CDR2 SMNVEV (reference sequence). CDR3 length: 16 residues. Trimming stripped 2 bases from V and 0 bases from J, with 12 bases between. The DNA for the CDR3 is TGTGCCAGCAGTTTAGGGAGAACCTCTAGCACAGATACGCAGTATTTT. Translating gives CASSLGRTSSTDTQYF.

The rearrangement links TRBV29-1 to TRBJ2-3; 12 bases line up with TRBD2. After removal of 6 bases from V and 1 base from J, the junction contained 5 bases not matched to a gene. The CDR3 is 15 residues long. CDR1 and CDR2 from the germline V gene are SQVTM and ANQGSEA. For the CDR3, the DNA is TGCAGCGTCAGAAGGACTAGCGGGGGCACAGATACGCAGTATTTT. This encodes CSVRRTSGGTDTQYF.

The chain employs TRBV9 and TRBJ2-7; D ambiguous. V dropped 2 bases and J dropped 7 bases, with 10 bases sitting between them. The CDR3 runs 12 residues. The germline CDR1 and CDR2 sequences are SGDLS and YYNGEE. CDR3 DNA sequence: TGTGCCAGCAGCGTGGGATCTGTGGAGCAGTACTTC. It specifies CASSVGSVEQYF.

This clone showed up just once. The J gene is TRBJ1-1, the V gene TRBV5-5, with D unclear. The CDR3 length is 13 residues. V lost 3 bases and J lost 0, with 6 bases in between. Germline V gene sequence: CDR1 SGHKS, CDR2 YYEKEE (reference sequence). The CDR3 loop is CASSSILNTEAFF. The CDR3 coding sequence is TGTGCCAGCAGCTCCATTTTGAACACTGAAGCTTTCTTT.

V is TRBV7-8 and J is TRBJ1-5; D call uncertain. V lost 0 bases and J lost 4, with 13 bases in between. Germline loops: CDR1 SGHVS, CDR2 FQNEAQ. The CDR3 is 16 amino acids. Written as DNA, the CDR3 is TGTGCCAGCAGCTTAGCCACGGTTATATTTAATCAGCCCCAGCATTTT. Protein: CASSLATVIFNQPQHF. The full variable domain, rest sourced from reference TRBV7-8 and TRBJ1-5, is GAGVSQSPRYKVAKRGQDVALRCDPISGHVSLFWYQQALGQGPEFLTYFQNEAQLDKSGLPSDRFFAERPEGSVSTLKIQRTQQEDSAVYLCASSLATVIFNQPQHFGDGTRLSIL.